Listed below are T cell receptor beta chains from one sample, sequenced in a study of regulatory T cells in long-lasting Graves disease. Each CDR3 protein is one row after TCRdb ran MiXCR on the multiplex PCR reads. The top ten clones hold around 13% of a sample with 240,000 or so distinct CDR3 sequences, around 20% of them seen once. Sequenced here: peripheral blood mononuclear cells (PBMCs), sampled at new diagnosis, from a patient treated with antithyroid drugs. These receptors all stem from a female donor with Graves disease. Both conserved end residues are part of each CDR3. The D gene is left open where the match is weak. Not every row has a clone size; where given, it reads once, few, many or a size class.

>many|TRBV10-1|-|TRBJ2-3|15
TGCGCCAGCAGTGAGGTGGCACATAACACAGATACGCAGTATTTT
CASSEVAHNTDTQYF
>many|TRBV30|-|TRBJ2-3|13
TGTGCCTGGAGTGTAGGGGGAGGTGATACGCAGTATTTT
CAWSVGGGDTQYF
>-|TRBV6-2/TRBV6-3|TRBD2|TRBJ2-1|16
TGTGCCAGCAGTGCCCATGGCGGGGGGGTAAACAATGAGCAGTTCTTC
CASSAHGGGVNNEQFF
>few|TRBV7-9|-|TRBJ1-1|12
TGTGCCAGCAGCTATGGAAATGGGGCCGCTTTCTTT
CASSYGNGAAFF
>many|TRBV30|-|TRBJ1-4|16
TGTGCCTGGAGTGCCCTTTTTAGTGCAACTAATGAAAAACTGTTTTTT
CAWSALFSATNEKLFF
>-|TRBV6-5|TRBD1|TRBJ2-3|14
TGTGCCAGCAGTTCGGGACAGGTAACAGATACGCAGTATTTT
CASSSGQVTDTQYF
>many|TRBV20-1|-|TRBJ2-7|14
TGCAGTGCTTTCCTAGCACCTAGCTCCTACGAGCAGTACTTC
CSAFLAPSSYEQYF
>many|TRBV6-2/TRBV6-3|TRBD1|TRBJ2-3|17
TGTGCCAGCAGCCCTCAACCGGGACAGGGACGCACAGATACGCAGTATTTT
CASSPQPGQGRTDTQYF
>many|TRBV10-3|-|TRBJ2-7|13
TGTGCCATCGGGACCTACTTGTCCTACGAGCAGTACTTC
CAIGTYLSYEQYF
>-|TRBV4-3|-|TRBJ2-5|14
TGCGCCAGCAGCCAAGACAGATACCAAGAGACCCAGTACTTC
CASSQDRYQETQYF
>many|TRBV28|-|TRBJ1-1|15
TGTGCCAGCAGTTTATACGGAAGCCAGGGCAGTGAAGCTTTCTTT
CASSLYGSQGSEAFF
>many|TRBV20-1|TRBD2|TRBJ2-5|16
TGCAGTGCTAGAGATCTGGGGCTAGCGGGGGGAAAGACCCAGTACTTC
CSARDLGLAGGKTQYF
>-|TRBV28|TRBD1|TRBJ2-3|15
TGTGCCAGCACTGACAGGGATGGGCCCCAAGATACGCAGTATTTT
CASTDRDGPQDTQYF
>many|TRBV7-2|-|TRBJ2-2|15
TGTGCCAGCAGCTTAGAGGGGGGAGGGGCCGGGGAGCTGTTTTTT
CASSLEGGGAGELFF
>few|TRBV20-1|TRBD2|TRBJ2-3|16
TGCAGTGGTCGGAGGGGACTAGTAAGCAATAAGGGTACGCAGTATTTT
CSGRRGLVSNKGTQYF
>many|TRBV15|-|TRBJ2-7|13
TGTGCCACCAGCAGGGGGCGGGCCGACGAGCAGTACTTC
CATSRGRADEQYF
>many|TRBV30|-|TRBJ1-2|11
TGTGCCTGGAGTTTACGTCGAGGCTACACCTTC
CAWSLRRGYTF
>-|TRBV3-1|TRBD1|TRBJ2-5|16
TGTGCCAGCAGCAATCCGGGACAGGGGGCGGGGGAGACCCAGTACTTC
CASSNPGQGAGETQYF
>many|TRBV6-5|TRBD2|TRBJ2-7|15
TGTGCCAGCAGTTATTCGACTAGCGGGAGAGCGGAGCAGTACTTC
CASSYSTSGRAEQYF
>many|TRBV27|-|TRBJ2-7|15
TGTGCCAGCAGTTCCCCTACAGGGAACCCCTACGAGCAGTACTTC
CASSSPTGNPYEQYF
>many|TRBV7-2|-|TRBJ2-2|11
TGTGCCAGCAGAGAGGCCGGGGAGCTGTTTTTT
CASREAGELFF
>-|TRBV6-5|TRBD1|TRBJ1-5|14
TGTGCCAGCAGTTACACCAGGGGGAATCAGCCCCAGCATTTT
CASSYTRGNQPQHF